The rows below give T cell receptor beta chains drawn from one sample of a study of T cell responses to AZD1222 COVID-19 vaccine. Sequenced by immunoSEQ multiplex PCR; TCRdb stores in-frame clones only, minus some. The sample records over 75,000 clones, roughly nine tenths being singletons. Sample: peripheral blood, taken on day 0 of AZD1222 vaccination. The receptors were sampled from an adult in good health. CDR3s include the opening cysteine and the closing phenylalanine or tryptophan. D genes are given only for firm matches.

v_call	j_call	d_call	cdr3_nt	cdr3_aa
TRBV6-1	TRBJ1-2	TRBD1	TGTGCCAGCAGTGAAGCGCTTCGGGGGACAGGGGGAAACTATGGCTACACCTTC	CASSEALRGTGGNYGYTF
TRBV7-6	TRBJ1-5	.	TGTGCCAGCAGCTTATTAGGGGAGATAGACCAGCCCCAGCATTTT	CASSLLGEIDQPQHF
TRBV12-3/TRBV12-4	TRBJ1-3	.	TGTGCCAGCAGCAGTTTTGGAAACACCATATATTTT	CASSSFGNTIYF
TRBV4-2	TRBJ1-5	.	TGTGCCAGCAGCCAAACCCGGGGCCCGCATCAGCCCCAGCATTTT	CASSQTRGPHQPQHF
TRBV27	TRBJ1-2	.	TGTGCCAGCAGTTTACGAGGAACTCTAGACTATGGCTACACCTTC	CASSLRGTLDYGYTF
TRBV7-8	TRBJ1-5	.	TGTGCCAGCAGCCTATCTGTCGGTCAGCCCCAGCATTTT	CASSLSVGQPQHF
TRBV28	TRBJ1-6	.	TGTGCCAGCAGTTTAGGATCACCCCTCCACTTT	CASSLGSPLHF
TRBV12-3/TRBV12-4	TRBJ2-1	.	TGTGCCAGCAGCCAACCGGGTCCTAATGAGCAGTTCTTC	CASSQPGPNEQFF
TRBV5-1	TRBJ2-7	TRBD1	TGCGCCAGCAGCATGTCCGGGACAGGGTCCTACGAGCAGTACTTC	CASSMSGTGSYEQYF
TRBV6-1	TRBJ2-3	TRBD1	TGTGCCAGCAGTCCTCCGGGACAGGGGACAGATACGCAGTATTTT	CASSPPGQGTDTQYF
TRBV5-1	TRBJ2-3	.	TGCGCCAGCAGCTTGGCCGGAAAGGGACCAGATACGCAGTATTTT	CASSLAGKGPDTQYF
TRBV3-1/TRBV3-2	TRBJ1-1	TRBD1	TGTGCCAGCAGCCGCGGGTCAGGGGGGAACACTGAAGCTTTCTTT	CASSRGSGGNTEAFF
TRBV3-1/TRBV3-2	TRBJ1-2	TRBD1	TGTGCCAGCACCCGGACAGGGGGCAACGGCTACACCTTC	CASTRTGGNGYTF
TRBV30	TRBJ1-1	.	TGTGCCTGGAGGGGGGTTGGAGGTATGAACACTGAAGCTTTCTTT	CAWRGVGGMNTEAFF